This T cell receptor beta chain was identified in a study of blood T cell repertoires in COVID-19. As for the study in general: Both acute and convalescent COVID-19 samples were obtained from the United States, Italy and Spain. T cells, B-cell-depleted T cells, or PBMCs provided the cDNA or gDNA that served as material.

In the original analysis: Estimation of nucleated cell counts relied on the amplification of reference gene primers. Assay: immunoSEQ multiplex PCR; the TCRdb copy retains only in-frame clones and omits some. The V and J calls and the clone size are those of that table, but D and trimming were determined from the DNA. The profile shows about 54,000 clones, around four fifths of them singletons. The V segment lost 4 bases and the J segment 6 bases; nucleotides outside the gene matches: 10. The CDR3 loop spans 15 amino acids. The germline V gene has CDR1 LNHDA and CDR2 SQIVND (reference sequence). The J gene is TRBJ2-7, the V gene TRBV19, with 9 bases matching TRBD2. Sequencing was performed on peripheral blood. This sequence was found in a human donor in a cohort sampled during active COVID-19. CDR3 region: CASSTFTGLAAEQYF. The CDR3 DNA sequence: TGTGCCAGTAGTACTTTCACGGGACTAGCAGCCGAGCAGTACTTC.